The 14 T cell receptor beta chains reported below all come from one sample, sequenced in a study of blood T cell repertoires in COVID-19. Measured with immunoSEQ multiplex PCR; TCRdb has only the in-frame clones, and not every one. Of under 200,000 clones detected, 80% appear once; the ten largest clones hold about 6.5%. Sample: peripheral blood. Receptor source: an older man with active or convalescent COVID-19.

The CDR3 DNA is TGTGCCAGCAGCCCCCTTGGGGGCGGGTACACCGGGGAGCTGTTTTTT. Its translation is CASSPLGGGYTGELFF. J is TRBJ2-2 and V is TRBV5-4; weak D call: TRBD1 (6 bases). Per germline, CDR1 SGHNT and CDR2 YYREEE (reference sequence). CDR3 length: 16 amino acids. The V and J ends lost 4 bases and 3 bases respectively, with 16 bases between them.

The gene calls are TRBV20-1 and TRBJ2-5; the D gene is possibly TRBD1 (5 bases). Per the germline V gene, CDR1 is DFQATT and CDR2 is SNEGSKA (reference sequence). The CDR3 is made up of 14 amino acids. V was pared by 3 bases and J by 5 bases, with 16 bases between. The CDR3 DNA reads as TGCAGTGCTAGTCCTGGGGCCTACAGGGAGACCCAGTACTTC. This encodes CSASPGAYRETQYF.

This chain links TRBV2 with TRBJ2-1, with TRBD2 as a possible D gene (6 bases). The germline gives CDR1 SNHLY, CDR2 FYNNEI. V lost 1 base and J lost 9, with 22 bases in between. This CDR3 has 17 amino acids. In DNA, the CDR3 is TGTGCCAGCAGTGAAGTTGGCTGGGGCTCCGGGAGTTCTGAGCAGTTCTTC. This gives the protein CASSEVGWGSGSSEQFF.

V usage is TRBV2 and J usage is TRBJ2-2; D remains ambiguous. The germline CDR1 and CDR2 sequences are SNHLY and FYNNEI. The CDR3 loop spans 14 amino acids. The V end was cut by 2 bases, the J end by 4 bases, with 8 bases between. CDR3 nucleotides: TGTGCCAGCAGTGAAATGGCAGGCACCGGGGAGCTGTTTTTT. Protein product: CASSEMAGTGELFF.

V is TRBV20-1 and J is TRBJ1-1; tentative D call: TRBD1 (5 bases). The length of the CDR3 is 11 residues. V was trimmed by 5 bases and J by 10 bases, leaving 14 bases between them. Germline values: CDR1 DFQATT, CDR2 SNEGSKA (reference sequence). The CDR3 sequence: CSADLGPGAFF. The DNA of the CDR3 is TGCAGTGCTGATCTGGGGCCCGGAGCTTTCTTT.

A few counts support this clone. The CDR3 sequence is CASSDLNTEAFF. The CDR3 DNA is TGCGCCAGCAGTGACCTAAACACTGAAGCTTTCTTT. The chain joins TRBV10-1 to TRBJ1-1, with D hard to call. V lost 3 bases and J lost 2, with 4 bases in between. This CDR3 has 12 residues. Germline loops: CDR1 WNHNN, CDR2 SYGVQD (reference sequence).

This chain connects TRBV10-3 to TRBJ2-5, with no clear D. Germline assignment: CDR1 ENHRY and CDR2 SYGVKD. Trimming cost V 4 bases and J 1 base, with 7 bases left between them. The CDR3 spans 13 residues. The CDR3 sequence: CAISVQSQETQYF. DNA of the CDR3: TGTGCCATCAGTGTACAGAGCCAAGAGACCCAGTACTTC.

The V call is TRBV30, the J call TRBJ1-2, with a possible D match to TRBD1 (6 bases). CDR1 and CDR2 from the germline V gene are GTSNPN and SVGIG (reference sequence). Trimming took 2 bases from V and 8 from J, leaving 18 bases between them. This CDR3 is built from 14 residues. CDR3 sequence: CAWSLKGGDGGYTF. CDR3 in DNA: TGTGCCTGGAGTCTCAAAGGGGGAGACGGCGGCTACACCTTC.

The genes are TRBV9 and TRBJ2-1; a possible D gene is TRBD1 (6 bases). V dropped 1 base and J dropped 5 bases, with 13 bases sitting between them. Germline CDR1 is SGDLS and CDR2 is YYNGEE. The CDR3 runs to 15 residues. The chain's CDR3 is CASSVRGQSNNEQFF. CDR3 nucleotide sequence: TGTGCCAGCAGCGTACGTGGACAGTCGAACAATGAGCAGTTCTTC.

The V and J genes are TRBV21-1 and TRBJ1-1; TRBD1 is the table's D call and was not checked against the DNA. TRBV21-1 is a documented pseudogene. This CDR3 has 17 residues. The CDR3 loop is CASQGARGLSGNTEAFF. The CDR3 DNA follows: TGTGCATCCCAGGGGGCCAGGGGATTATCGGGGAACACTGAAGCTTTCTTT.

The rearrangement joins TRBV6-5 to TRBJ2-3; no clear D gene. Trimming took off 5 bases at V and 0 bases at J, with 9 bases between the two ends. The CDR3 sequence is 14 residues long. The germline V gene has CDR1 MNHEY and CDR2 SVGAGI. The CDR3 reads CASSQTRSTDTQYF. In DNA form, the CDR3 reads TGTGCCAGCAGTCAAACGAGAAGCACAGATACGCAGTATTTT.

The chain recombines TRBV6-5 with TRBJ2-2; possible D gene TRBD2, 6 bases. Trimming cost V 7 bases and J 5 bases, with 14 bases left between them. The CDR3 is made up of 14 amino acids. CDR1 and CDR2 from the germline V gene are MNHEY and SVGAGI. CDR3 in amino acids: CASMRGARTGELFF. The CDR3, as DNA: TGTGCCAGCATGCGCGGGGCGCGGACCGGGGAGCTGTTTTTT.

The chain couples TRBV6-6 to TRBJ2-7, with 7 bases matching TRBD1. The CDR3 covers 13 residues. The V segment lost 11 bases and the J segment 3 bases; nucleotides outside the gene matches: 10. Germline V lookup: CDR1 MNHNY, CDR2 SVGAGI (reference sequence). The CDR3: CAAQQGTDYEQYF. The CDR3, as DNA: TGTGCCGCACAGCAGGGGACAGACTACGAGCAGTACTTC.

This chain uses TRBV18 with TRBJ1-6, with D unclear. The CDR3 totals 17 residues. Germline CDR1 KGHSH, CDR2 LQKENI. The V end was cut by 0 bases, the J end by 7 bases, with 16 bases between. The CDR3 protein is CASSPPSTAPGNSPLHF. CDR3 DNA: TGTGCCAGCTCACCACCCTCCACAGCGCCGGGGAATTCACCCCTCCACTTT.